These 30 T cell receptor beta chains were all obtained from the same sample, sequenced in a study of T cell repertoires in cytomegalovirus infection (dated by TCRdb to the late 2010s). These receptors lack a known antigen. The listed sequencing device is Illumina HiSeq 1500. The public sequencing data were trimmed at Q25 with fastp and processed into clonotypes with MiXCR by TCRdb, which kept only in-frame beta chains. Identical CDR3 proteins give one entry, which carries the most common genes and DNA. The sample includes 110,000 or so distinct CDR3 sequences, with under 30% observed a single time. The ten largest clones add up to about 81% of the sample. Read against the paper, the sample's treatment or condition label means: in vitro stimulation with specific CMV peptide epitopes to enrich CMV-specific T cells. The starting material was CD8+ T cells from cultured PBMCs, obtained from culture after CMV antigen stimulation. The receptors stem from a human donor in good health (CMV status not recorded). Some clones in this sample may be carry-over from other donors' samples.

This clonotype was detected a few times. The genes are TRBV29-1 and TRBJ2-7; no clear D. Trimming shortened V by 4 bases and J by 4 bases, and 14 bases separated the two germline ends. CDR1 and CDR2 (germline): SQVTM, ANQGSEA. The CDR3 length is 13 residues. Written as DNA, the CDR3 is TGCAGCGTTGGTTACGGAGAAGGGTACGAGCAGTACTTC. Its protein is CSVGYGEGYEQYF.

As regards this clonotype: It may be a read error: a sequence one base away is much more abundant. The chain is built from TRBV27 and TRBJ2-1, with D maybe TRBD2 (5 bases). Germline CDR1 and CDR2: MNHEY and SMNVEV (reference sequence). The CDR3 covers 18 residues. In nucleotides, the CDR3 is TGTGCCAGCAGTTTAGCGGGCGTCTCCCCGAGCTCCTACAATGAGCAGATCTTC. Encoded protein: CASSLAGVSPSSYNEQIF.

The chain combines TRBV7-2 with TRBJ1-2, with D perhaps TRBD1 (6 bases). Germline assignment: CDR1 SGHTA and CDR2 FQGNSA. This CDR3 has 14 amino acids. V gave up 3 bases and J gave up 2 bases, with 10 bases separating them. The CDR3, as DNA: TGTGCCAGCAGCTTCACGGACAGAAACTATGGCTACACCTTC. It encodes CASSFTDRNYGYTF.

There are many counts of this clonotype. The chain is built from TRBV19 and TRBJ1-1; D may be TRBD1 (6 bases). V lost 8 bases and J lost 4, with 8 bases in between. CDR1 is LNHDA, CDR2 SQIVND, per germline (reference sequence). CDR3 length: 11 residues. CDR3 in DNA: TGTGCCAGTGGACAGCCCACTGAAGCTTTCTTT. This encodes CASGQPTEAFF.

The V and J genes are TRBV12-3 or TRBV12-4 and TRBJ1-5; D remains unclear. The CDR3 length is 15 residues. The V and J ends lost 7 bases and 3 bases respectively, with 16 bases between them. The CDR3 spells CASTNQETYNQPQHF. DNA of the CDR3: TGTGCCAGCACCAACCAGGAGACCTACAATCAGCCCCAGCATTTT.

The chain combines TRBV15 with TRBJ1-1; no firm D call. Germline V gives CDR1 LNHNV, CDR2 YYDKDF (reference sequence). With 3 bases removed from V and 0 bases from J, the gap between germline ends came to 11 bases. The CDR3 has 15 residues. Here the CDR3 DNA reads TGTGCCACCAGCAGTGAAGACAACATGAACACTGAAGCTTTCTTT. This encodes CATSSEDNMNTEAFF.

The chain couples TRBV2 to TRBJ2-3, with TRBD2 identical over 10 bases. Per the germline V gene, CDR1 is SNHLY and CDR2 is FYNNEI. The CDR3 totals 19 residues. The V segment lost 7 bases and the J segment 0 bases; nucleotides outside the gene matches: 16. CDR3 protein: CASTEGGASGGPSTDTQYF. CDR3 in DNA: TGTGCCAGCACCGAAGGGGGGGCTAGCGGGGGCCCTAGCACAGATACGCAGTATTTT.

The V gene is TRBV5-1, the J gene TRBJ2-7; 7 bases match TRBD1. With 2 bases clipped from V and 2 bases from J, the junction kept 7 bases outside the gene matches. The germline V gene has CDR1 SGHRS and CDR2 YFSETQ. This CDR3 comprises 15 residues. The DNA of the CDR3 is TGCGCCAGCAGCTTTACAGGGGCCCCGACCTACGAGCAGTACTTC. It translates to CASSFTGAPTYEQYF.

The chain is built from TRBV27 and TRBJ1-4; D not resolved. The CDR3 runs 15 residues. The germline CDR1 and CDR2 sequences are MNHEY and SMNVEV (reference sequence). The V and J ends lost 3 bases and 4 bases respectively, with 12 bases between them. The DNA for the CDR3 is TGTGCCAGCAGTTTCGCAGGTTACCATAATGAAAAACTGTTTTTT. Its translation: CASSFAGYHNEKLFF.

The chain is built from TRBV7-9 and TRBJ1-1; D is ambiguous. V was trimmed by 3 bases and J by 4 bases, leaving 12 bases between them. Germline assignment: CDR1 SEHNR and CDR2 FQNEAQ (reference sequence). This CDR3 has 14 residues. As DNA, the CDR3 is TGTGCCAGCAGCTTCGGGGTTATGGGCACTGAAGCTTTCTTT. Translation: CASSFGVMGTEAFF.

This chain joins TRBV24-1 and TRBJ2-1; the D is unclear. This CDR3 has 14 residues. From germline, CDR1 is KGHDR and CDR2 SFDVKD. The ends were cut back, 5 bases at V and 10 bases at J, with 17 bases in the middle. CDR3 in amino acids: CATSGPAPREEQFF. The CDR3 nucleotides are TGTGCCACCAGTGGGCCAGCGCCCCGAGAGGAGCAGTTCTTC.

This clonotype was recorded a few times. CDR3 DNA: TGTGCCAGCAACGGACAGGGAAACTACAATGAGCAGTTCTTC. Encoded protein: CASNGQGNYNEQFF. The J gene is TRBJ2-1, the V gene TRBV6-2 or TRBV6-3; 8 bases agree with TRBD1. This CDR3 contains 14 residues. Losses at the gene ends were 7 bases for V and 3 bases for J; bases not matched to a gene: 5. Germline CDR1 is MNHEY and CDR2 is SVGEGT.

This chain uses TRBV7-2 with TRBJ2-5; no clear D. V lost 1 base, J lost 0 bases, and 6 bases lay in between. This CDR3 has 14 amino acids. In germline, CDR1 is SGHTA, CDR2 FQGNSA. CDR3 sequence: CASSLERYQETQYF. CDR3 DNA sequence: TGTGCCAGCAGCTTAGAACGTTACCAAGAGACCCAGTACTTC.

The chain joins TRBV20-1 to TRBJ1-2; D is unresolved. V gave up 3 bases and J gave up 0 bases, with 5 bases separating them. CDR1 is DFQATT and CDR2 is SNEGSKA in the germline V gene (reference sequence). The CDR3 loop spans 12 amino acids. In DNA, the CDR3 is TGCAGTGCTAGCGAACCTAACTATGGCTACACCTTC. It is translated as CSASEPNYGYTF.

In its sample, this clonotype was seen a few times. The V gene is TRBV9, the J gene TRBJ1-1; D is undetermined. Between the trimmed V and J ends, which lost 3 bases and 1 base, there was a span of 10 bases. Germline loops: CDR1 SGDLS, CDR2 YYNGEE. The CDR3 covers 14 residues. The CDR3 region has the DNA TGTGCCAGCAGCGCCCGATTGGGGAACACTGAAGCTTTCTTT. This gives the protein CASSARLGNTEAFF.

V usage is TRBV20-1 and J usage is TRBJ2-7; TRBD2 matches at 7 bases. CDR1 and CDR2 from the germline V gene are DFQATT and SNEGSKA (reference sequence). V dropped 1 base and J dropped 0; count of bases not matched to a gene: 9. The CDR3 runs 16 residues. The CDR3 nucleotides are TGCAGTGCTAGAGTTTCGGGGCTAGCGGCCTCCTACGAGCAGTACTTC. Its translation is CSARVSGLAASYEQYF.

The V gene is TRBV12-3 or TRBV12-4, the J gene TRBJ2-3, with 11 positions matching TRBD2. The CDR3 consists of 16 residues. After removal of 6 bases from V and 0 bases from J, the junction contained 5 bases not matched to a gene. Written as DNA, the CDR3 is TGTGCCAGCAGCCAGACTAGCGGGGCTAGCACAGATACGCAGTATTTT. The encoded protein is CASSQTSGASTDTQYF.

This clonotype has only a few counts. The chain's CDR3 is CASGLFSGIPNYGYTF. CDR3 bases: TGTGCTAGTGGTTTGTTTTCGGGTATTCCTAACTATGGCTACACCTTC. V usage is TRBV12-5 and J usage is TRBJ1-2, with D hard to call. Looked up from germline, CDR1 is LGHNT and CDR2 is FRNRAP. This CDR3 spans 16 amino acids. Between the trimmed V and J ends, which lost 2 bases and 0 bases, there was a span of 13 bases.

This clonotype showed up many times. The chain recombines TRBV6-1 with TRBJ2-3; 8 nucleotides align to TRBD2. This CDR3 is built from 15 residues. V lost 5 bases to trimming and J lost 1 base; unmatched junction nucleotides: 5. Germline V gene lookup returns CDR1 MNHNS and CDR2 SASEGT. The DNA of the CDR3 is TGTGCCAGCAGTCAACAACTAGCGGGCACAGATACGCAGTATTTT. Its protein is CASSQQLAGTDTQYF.

This clonotype was observed a few times. The CDR3 protein is CASPSGGYGYTF. The DNA of the CDR3 is TGTGCCAGTCCCTCGGGGGGCTATGGCTACACCTTC. The chain combines TRBV2 with TRBJ1-2, with TRBD1 as a possible D gene (5 bases). The CDR3 runs to 12 residues. V gave up 9 bases and J gave up 4 bases, with 12 bases separating them. The germline CDR1 and CDR2 sequences are SNHLY and FYNNEI. Full variable domain (outside the CDR3, taken from reference TRBV2 and TRBJ1-2): EPEVTQTPSHQVTQMGQEVILRCVPISNHLYFYWYRQILGQKVEFLVSFYNNEISEKSEIFDDQFSVERPDGSNFTLKIRSTKLEDSAMYFCASPSGGYGYTFGSGTRLTVV.

The chain uses TRBV9 and TRBJ1-3; D is unclear. Germline-derived CDR1 and CDR2 are SGDLS and YYNGEE. The CDR3 is 15 amino acids. Trimming stripped 0 bases from V and 0 bases from J, with 7 bases between. The CDR3 spells CASSVGKSSGNTIYF. The CDR3 DNA follows: TGTGCCAGCAGCGTAGGAAAAAGCTCTGGAAACACCATATATTTT.

Written as DNA, the CDR3 is TGTGCCAGCAGTTTATTCGGACAGGCCTCGGGGCAGTTCTTC. Residues: CASSLFGQASGQFF. The chain couples TRBV28 to TRBJ2-1; 7 bases agree with TRBD1. The germline V gene has CDR1 MDHEN and CDR2 SYDVKM. Losses at the gene ends were 1 base for V and 12 bases for J; bases not matched to a gene: 9. This CDR3 is built from 14 residues.

V and J are TRBV7-6 and TRBJ1-1, with D uncertain. The CDR3 runs to 13 residues. Trimming pared 1 base from V and 11 bases from J, leaving 14 bases between. CDR1 and CDR2 from the germline V gene are SGHVS and FNYEAQ. The DNA for the CDR3 is TGTGCCAGCAGCTTAGAGGCCAGGAGAGAGGCTTTCTTT. Translated: CASSLEARREAFF. Full variable domain (outside the CDR3, taken from reference TRBV7-6 and TRBJ1-1): GAGVSQSPRYKVTKRGQDVALRCDPISGHVSLYWYRQALGQGPEFLTYFNYEAQQDKSGLPNDRFSAERPEGSISTLTIQRTEQRDSAMYRCASSLEARREAFFGQGTRLTVV.

V gene TRBV19 combines with J gene TRBJ1-3; D is unresolved. Germline V lookup: CDR1 LNHDA, CDR2 SQIVND (reference sequence). Trimming cost V 1 base and J 0 bases, with 7 bases left between them. The CDR3 spans 15 residues. The CDR3 sequence: CASSIGGSSGNTIYF. As DNA, the CDR3 is TGTGCCAGTAGTATAGGAGGGTCCTCTGGAAACACCATATATTTT.

This clonotype appeared a few times. The chain links TRBV7-6 to TRBJ2-3; D is undetermined. The germline V and J ends were trimmed by 1 base and 6 bases, with 8 bases remaining between them. Looked up from germline, CDR1 is SGHVS and CDR2 is FNYEAQ. This CDR3 comprises 13 residues. The CDR3 loop reads CASSLGAGDTQYF. The CDR3 DNA is TGTGCCAGCAGCTTAGGGGCCGGGGATACGCAGTATTTT.

With regard to this clonotype: A read error may be the cause here, since a much bigger clone is one base away. The CDR3 bases are TGTGCCAACAGTTATACAGGGGGAGAGTACAATGAGCAGTTCTTC. Amino acid sequence: CANSYTGGEYNEQFF. This chain connects TRBV7-2 to TRBJ2-1; 8 nucleotides line up with TRBD1. The length of the CDR3 is 15 residues. Germline V lookup: CDR1 SGHTA, CDR2 FQGNSA. The V segment lost 10 bases and the J segment 4 bases; nucleotides outside the gene matches: 12.

At least ten counts were recorded for this clonotype. This chain connects TRBV4-1 to TRBJ1-1; D is ambiguous. Trimming took off 0 bases at V and 1 base at J, with 21 bases between the two ends. CDR1 and CDR2 from the germline V gene are MGHRA and YSYEKL. The CDR3 is 19 amino acids. CDR3 residues: CASSQDQYGSVGWNTEAFF. CDR3 coding DNA: TGCGCCAGCAGCCAAGATCAATACGGGTCAGTCGGGTGGAACACTGAAGCTTTCTTT.

The chain combines TRBV7-8 with TRBJ2-5; no clear D. V lost 3 bases to trimming and J lost 7 bases, with 15 bases between them. Germline-derived CDR1 and CDR2 are SGHVS and FQNEAQ. This CDR3 has 14 amino acids. The CDR3 DNA reads as TGTGCCAGCAGCTTCGGGCCTATGGGGTGGACCCAGTACTTC. Protein sequence: CASSFGPMGWTQYF.

The sample holds a few counts of this clonotype. V is TRBV2 and J is TRBJ1-6; D is unclear. The CDR3 covers 14 residues. V gave up 7 bases and J gave up 7 bases, with 14 bases separating them. Germline V gives CDR1 SNHLY, CDR2 FYNNEI. Written as DNA, the CDR3 is TGTGCCAGCAACTCGCCCGGGTGGAATTCACCCCTCCACTTT. As protein: CASNSPGWNSPLHF.

This chain links TRBV27 with TRBJ1-1; tentative D call: TRBD1 (6 bases). Trimming shortened V by 7 bases and J by 3 bases, and 24 bases separated the two germline ends. From germline, CDR1 is MNHEY and CDR2 SMNVEV (reference sequence). There are 17 residues in the CDR3. The CDR3 is CASTTGQGQLRYTEAFF. The CDR3 region has the DNA TGTGCCAGCACCACTGGGCAGGGGCAATTGCGGTACACTGAAGCTTTCTTT.